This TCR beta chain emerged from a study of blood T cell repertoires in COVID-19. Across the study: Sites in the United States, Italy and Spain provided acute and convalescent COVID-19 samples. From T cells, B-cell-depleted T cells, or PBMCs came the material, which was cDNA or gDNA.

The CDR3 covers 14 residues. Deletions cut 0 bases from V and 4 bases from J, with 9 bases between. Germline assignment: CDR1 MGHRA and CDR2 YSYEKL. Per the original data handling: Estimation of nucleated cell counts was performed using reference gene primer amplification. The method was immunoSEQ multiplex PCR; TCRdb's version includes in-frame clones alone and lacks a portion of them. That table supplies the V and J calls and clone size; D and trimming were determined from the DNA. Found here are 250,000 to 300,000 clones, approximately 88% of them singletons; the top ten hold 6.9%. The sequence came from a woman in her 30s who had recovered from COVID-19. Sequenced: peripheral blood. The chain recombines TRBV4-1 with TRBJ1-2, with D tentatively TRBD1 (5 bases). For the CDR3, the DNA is TGCGCCAGCAGCCAAGAGACAGTGTCCTATGGCTACACCTTC. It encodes CASSQETVSYGYTF.